The next 13 T cell receptor beta chains were all read from a single sample in a study of T cells after yellow fever vaccination. Using its own MiXCR run on the 5' RACE reads, TCRdb lists one record per CDR3 protein. The sample contains 300,000 to 400,000 distinct CDR3 sequences, about 6.2% of which appear only once. The sequencing here drew on PBMCs, taken 5 days after the yellow fever booster vaccination. Receptor source: a man in his thirties or forties who received the YFV17D yellow fever vaccine.

Only a few counts were recorded for this clonotype. A read error may account for a junction end that differs from germline. The chain couples TRBV7-3 to TRBJ2-1, with 10 bases matching TRBD2. The CDR3 runs to 14 residues. CDR1 is SGHTA and CDR2 is FQGTGA in the germline V gene. CDR3 protein: CASSLTELAGVVAF. The CDR3 nucleotides are TGTGCCAGCAGCTTAACTGAGCTAGCGGGAGTTGTCGCCTTC.

This clonotype was observed a few times. This chain uses TRBV19 with TRBJ2-1; the D gene is possibly TRBD2 (5 bases). The V gene's germline CDR1 is LNHDA and CDR2 SQIVND (reference sequence). The CDR3 is 11 amino acids. V was shortened by 8 bases and J by 15 bases, with 17 bases between the two germline ends. CDR3 protein: CASRAGLARFF. The DNA for the CDR3 is TGTGCCAGTCGCGCAGGACTGGCGCGGTTCTTC.

This clonotype was seen ten or more times. The chain couples TRBV12-3 or TRBV12-4 to TRBJ2-2, with 7 bases lining up with TRBD2. The CDR3 has 12 amino acids. The V and J ends lost 4 bases and 7 bases, in that order; junction bases with no gene match: 0. The CDR3 bases are TGTGCCAGCAGTTGGACTAGCGGGGAGCTGTTTTTT. Its translation is CASSWTSGELFF.

In its sample, this clonotype was seen a few times. The V and J genes are TRBV7-2 and TRBJ2-3; TRBD2 aligns across 10 bases. The CDR3 runs 17 residues. CDR1 is SGHTA, CDR2 FQGNSA, per germline. J lost 1 base, V lost 5 bases, and 9 bases had no gene match. The CDR3 sequence: CASSRPSGSLGTDTQYF. In DNA, the CDR3 is TGTGCCAGCAGCCGCCCTAGCGGGAGCCTCGGCACAGATACGCAGTATTTT.

This chain uses TRBV6-1 with TRBJ2-1; a possible D gene is TRBD2 (5 bases). This CDR3 is built from 14 residues. Per germline, CDR1 MNHNS and CDR2 SASEGT. The ends were cut back, 2 bases at V and 4 bases at J, with 9 bases in the middle. DNA of the CDR3: TGTGCCAGCAGTGAAATGCTAGCTTACAATGAGCAGTTCTTC. This gives the protein CASSEMLAYNEQFF.

This clonotype was seen ten or more times. The chain uses TRBV20-1 and TRBJ1-1; D is perhaps TRBD1 (5 bases). Germline CDR1 is DFQATT and CDR2 is SNEGSKA (reference sequence). V lost 6 bases to trimming and J lost 5 bases, with 19 bases between them. The CDR3 has 14 amino acids. The CDR3 loop reads CSALRGGVETEAFF. CDR3 bases: TGCAGTGCCCTCCGGGGGGGAGTCGAGACTGAAGCTTTCTTT.

This clonotype was found many times. This chain links TRBV18 with TRBJ1-5; TRBD1 aligns across 7 bases. V dropped 5 bases and J dropped 7; count of bases not matched to a gene: 8. The CDR3 sequence is 14 residues long. Germline CDR1 KGHSH, CDR2 LQKENI. The CDR3 reads CASSGRGGGQPQHF. The CDR3 region has the DNA TGTGCCAGCTCAGGTCGAGGGGGCGGGCAGCCCCAGCATTTT.

This chain uses TRBV7-2 with TRBJ1-5; D gene unclear. CDR3 length: 16 residues. CDR1 SGHTA and CDR2 FQGNSA come from the germline V gene. V lost 5 bases and J 6 bases, leaving 20 bases between the germline ends. The CDR3 DNA follows: TGTGCCAGCAGCCTGGACGGCAATGCTGGAATTCAGCCCCAGCATTTT. Its translation is CASSLDGNAGIQPQHF.

This clonotype was observed at least ten times. As DNA, the CDR3 is TGTGCCAGCAGGTCGTCTAGCGGGAGGGCCGTAGATACGCAGTATTTT. It encodes CASRSSSGRAVDTQYF. The V gene is TRBV27, the J gene TRBJ2-3, with 12 positions matching TRBD2. Losses at the gene ends were 6 bases for V and 5 bases for J; bases not matched to a gene: 9. Germline V gives CDR1 MNHEY, CDR2 SMNVEV (reference sequence). This CDR3 is 16 amino acids long.

Concerning this clonotype: The limits of the CDR3 on the DNA are not certain, so only TCRdb's listed CDR3 is given. This chain joins TRBV7-2 and TRBJ2-7. Germline V gene sequence: CDR1 SGHTA, CDR2 FQGNSA. The CDR3 is made up of 13 amino acids, end residues included. The CDR3: CASSFQVSYEQYF.

This clonotype appeared many times. The genes are TRBV6-1 and TRBJ1-2; D may be TRBD1 (6 bases). There are 14 residues in the CDR3. The germline CDR1 and CDR2 sequences are MNHNS and SASEGT. V dropped 8 bases and J dropped 13 bases, with 26 bases sitting between them. The CDR3 protein is CASRYAGGPTDLTF. CDR3 DNA sequence: TGTGCCAGCCGCTATGCGGGGGGGCCAACTGATCTCACCTTC.

The chain uses TRBV11-2 and TRBJ2-3, with D perhaps TRBD1 (6 bases). Germline CDR1 is SGHAT and CDR2 is FQNNGV. The CDR3 has 17 residues. The V end lost 5 bases, the J end lost 0 bases, and 18 bases lay between the germline ends. The CDR3 loop reads CASSSRWTEPSTDTQYF. CDR3 bases: TGTGCCAGCAGCAGCCGCTGGACAGAACCTAGCACAGATACGCAGTATTTT.

This clonotype was seen ten or more times. The rearrangement links TRBV9 to TRBJ2-1, with 10 bases that match TRBD2. Germline V gives CDR1 SGDLS, CDR2 YYNGEE. V was pared by 3 bases and J by 10 bases, with 4 bases of the junction left unmatched. This CDR3 comprises 13 residues. The CDR3 DNA reads as TGTGCCAGCAGCGCGGGGGGACTAGCGGAGCAGTTCTTC. Translated: CASSAGGLAEQFF.